The clone carrying this T cell receptor beta chain was counted between two and nine times. These data originate in a study of T-cell reconstitution after alpha-beta-depleted transplantation in children. Unique molecular identifiers were built into the TCRbeta library. TCRdb used MiXCR to reprocess the PCR reads, holding one entry per CDR3 protein. This repertoire shows fewer than 550,000 distinct CDR3 sequences, approximately 11% found once; its top ten account for 5% to 6.5%. Per the germline V gene, CDR1 is SGDLS and CDR2 is YYNGEE. Between the trimmed V and J ends, which lost 3 bases and 9 bases, there was a span of 21 bases. The CDR3 consists of 16 residues.

The sequence came from a human donor who donated a stem cell graft to a child with acute myeloid leukemia. The sample was PBMCs from the stem cell graft donor, taken from the stem cell graft. This chain connects TRBV9 to TRBJ2-2; D is unclear. In DNA, the CDR3 is TGTGCCAGCAGCGCCGCCCTCGTGGGGAAGAAGTGGGAGCTGTTTTTT. Its protein is CASSAALVGKKWELFF.